The sequence of this T cell receptor beta chain was determined in a study of blood T cell repertoires in COVID-19. Study as a whole: Specimens from acute and convalescent COVID-19 originated in the United States, Italy and Spain.

Trimming removed 0 bases from V and 0 bases from J; junction bases left unmatched: 3. The CDR3 contains 15 residues. Germline V gene sequence: CDR1 SGHRS, CDR2 YFSETQ. In the authors' workflow: Estimation of nucleated cell counts was performed using reference gene primer amplification. Generated by immunoSEQ multiplex PCR, the TCRdb table keeps only in-frame clones and is missing some. That table is the source of V, J and clone size, and D and trimming were worked out from the DNA. This sample yields 100,000 to 150,000 clones, of which about 86% are seen a single time; around 2.4% belongs to the top ten.

The receptor's source is a man aged 35-49 years with acute COVID-19. The source material was PBMCs or T cells enriched from blood (not recorded which). This rearrangement joins TRBV5-1 to TRBJ2-7, with 7 positions matching TRBD2. CDR3 amino acids: CASSLGDYYSYEQYF. In DNA, the CDR3 is TGCGCCAGCAGCTTGGGGGACTACTACTCCTACGAGCAGTACTTC.